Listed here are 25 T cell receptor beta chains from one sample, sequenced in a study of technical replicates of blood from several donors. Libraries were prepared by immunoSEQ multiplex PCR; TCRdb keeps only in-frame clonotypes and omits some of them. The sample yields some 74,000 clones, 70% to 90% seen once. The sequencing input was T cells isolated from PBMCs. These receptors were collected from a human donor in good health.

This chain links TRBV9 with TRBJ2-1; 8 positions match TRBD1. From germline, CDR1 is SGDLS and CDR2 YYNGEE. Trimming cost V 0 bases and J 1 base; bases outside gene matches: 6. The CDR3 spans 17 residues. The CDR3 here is CASSVALGQASYNEQFF. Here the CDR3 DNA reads TGTGCCAGCAGCGTAGCGCTGGGACAGGCTTCCTACAATGAGCAGTTCTTC. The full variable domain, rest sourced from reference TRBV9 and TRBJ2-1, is DSGVTQTPKHLITATGQRVTLRCSPRSGDLSVYWYQQSLDQGLQFLIQYYNGEERAKGNILERFSAQQFPDLHSELNLSSLELGDSALYFCASSVALGQASYNEQFFGPGTRLTVL.

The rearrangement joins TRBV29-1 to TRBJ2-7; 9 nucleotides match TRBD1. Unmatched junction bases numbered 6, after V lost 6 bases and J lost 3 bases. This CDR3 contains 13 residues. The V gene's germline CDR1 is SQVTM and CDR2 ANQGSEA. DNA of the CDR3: TGCAGCGTAGGACAGGGGACCGGCTACGAGCAGTACTTC. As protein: CSVGQGTGYEQYF.

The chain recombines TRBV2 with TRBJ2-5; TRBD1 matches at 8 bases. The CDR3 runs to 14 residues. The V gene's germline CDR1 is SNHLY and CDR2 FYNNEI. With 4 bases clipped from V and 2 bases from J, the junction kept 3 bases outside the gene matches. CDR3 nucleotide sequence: TGTGCCAGCAGTGGACAGGGGCCACAAGAGACCCAGTACTTC. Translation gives CASSGQGPQETQYF.

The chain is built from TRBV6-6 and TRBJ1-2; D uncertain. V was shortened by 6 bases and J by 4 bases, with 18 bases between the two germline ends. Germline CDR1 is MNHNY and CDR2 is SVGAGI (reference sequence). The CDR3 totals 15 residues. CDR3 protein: CASSRQRTQTYGYTF. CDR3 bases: TGTGCCAGCAGCCGACAAAGGACTCAAACCTATGGCTACACCTTC.

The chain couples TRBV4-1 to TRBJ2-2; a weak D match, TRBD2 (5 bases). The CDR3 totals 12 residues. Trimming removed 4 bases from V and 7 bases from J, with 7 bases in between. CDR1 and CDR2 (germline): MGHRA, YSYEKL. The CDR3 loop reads CASSRGGGELFF. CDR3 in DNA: TGCGCCAGCAGCCGAGGAGGCGGGGAGCTGTTTTTT.

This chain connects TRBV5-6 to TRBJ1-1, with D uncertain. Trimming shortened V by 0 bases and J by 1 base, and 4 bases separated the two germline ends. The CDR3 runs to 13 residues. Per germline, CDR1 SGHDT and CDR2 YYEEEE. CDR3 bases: TGTGCCAGCAGCTTGGGCAGGAACACTGAAGCTTTCTTT. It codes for CASSLGRNTEAFF.

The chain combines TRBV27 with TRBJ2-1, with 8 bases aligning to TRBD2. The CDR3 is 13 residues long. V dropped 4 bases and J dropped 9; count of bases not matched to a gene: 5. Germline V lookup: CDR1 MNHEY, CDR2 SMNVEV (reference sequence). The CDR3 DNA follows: TGTGCCAGCAGTTCGGAGGGACTAGTTGAGCAGTTCTTC. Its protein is CASSSEGLVEQFF.

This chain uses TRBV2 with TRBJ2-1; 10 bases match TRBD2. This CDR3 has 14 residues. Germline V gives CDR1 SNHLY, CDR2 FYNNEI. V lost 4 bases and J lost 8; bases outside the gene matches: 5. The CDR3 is CASSALAGDYEQFF. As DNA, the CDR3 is TGTGCCAGCAGTGCTCTAGCGGGAGACTATGAGCAGTTCTTC.

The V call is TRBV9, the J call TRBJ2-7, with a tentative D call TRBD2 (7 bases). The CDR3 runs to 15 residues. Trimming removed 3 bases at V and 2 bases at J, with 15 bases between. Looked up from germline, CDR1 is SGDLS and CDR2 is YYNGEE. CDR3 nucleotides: TGTGCCAGCAGCGCGGGGGGAGGGGGGCCCTACGAGCAGTACTTC. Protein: CASSAGGGGPYEQYF.

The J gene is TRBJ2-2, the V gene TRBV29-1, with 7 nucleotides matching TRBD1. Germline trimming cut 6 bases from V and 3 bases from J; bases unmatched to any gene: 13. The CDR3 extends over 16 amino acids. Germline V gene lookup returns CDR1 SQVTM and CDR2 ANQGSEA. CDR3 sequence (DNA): TGCAGCGTGACCCCTCCGGGACAGACGGACACCGGGGAGCTGTTTTTT. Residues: CSVTPPGQTDTGELFF.

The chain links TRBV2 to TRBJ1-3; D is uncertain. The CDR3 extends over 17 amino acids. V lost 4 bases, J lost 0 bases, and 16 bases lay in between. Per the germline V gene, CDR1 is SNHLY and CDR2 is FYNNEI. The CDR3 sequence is CASSASRTGASGNTIYF. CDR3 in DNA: TGTGCCAGCAGTGCCAGTCGGACTGGAGCCTCTGGAAACACCATATATTTT.

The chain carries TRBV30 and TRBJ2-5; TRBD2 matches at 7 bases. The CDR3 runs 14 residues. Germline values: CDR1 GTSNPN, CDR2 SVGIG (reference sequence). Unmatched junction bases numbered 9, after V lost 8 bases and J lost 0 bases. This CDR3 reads CARWGGWDQETQYF. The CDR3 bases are TGTGCCCGTTGGGGGGGTTGGGACCAAGAGACCCAGTACTTC.

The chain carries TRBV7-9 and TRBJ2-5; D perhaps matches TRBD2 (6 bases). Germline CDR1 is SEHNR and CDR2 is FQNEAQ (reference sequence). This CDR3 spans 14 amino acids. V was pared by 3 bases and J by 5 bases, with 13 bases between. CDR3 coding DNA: TGTGCCAGCAGCTTGGTCGGGAGTGGGGAGACCCAGTACTTC. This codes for CASSLVGSGETQYF.

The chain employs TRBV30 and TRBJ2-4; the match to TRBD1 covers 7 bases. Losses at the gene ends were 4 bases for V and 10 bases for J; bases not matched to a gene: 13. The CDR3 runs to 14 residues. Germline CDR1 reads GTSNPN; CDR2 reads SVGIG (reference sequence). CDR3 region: CAWIPTDRVGIQYF. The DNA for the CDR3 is TGTGCCTGGATTCCGACAGACAGGGTTGGGATTCAGTACTTC. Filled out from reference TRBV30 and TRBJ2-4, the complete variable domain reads SQTIHQWPATLVQPVGSPLSLECTVEGTSNPNLYWYRQAAGRGLQLLFYSVGIGQISSEVPQNLSASRPQDRQFILSSKKLLLSDSGFYLCAWIPTDRVGIQYFGAGTRLSVL.

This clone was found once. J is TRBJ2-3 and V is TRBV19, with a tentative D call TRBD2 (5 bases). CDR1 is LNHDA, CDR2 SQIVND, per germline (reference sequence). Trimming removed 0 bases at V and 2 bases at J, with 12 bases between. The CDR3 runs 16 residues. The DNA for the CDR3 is TGTGCCAGTAGTATAGATCACGACTACAACACAGATACGCAGTATTTT. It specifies CASSIDHDYNTDTQYF.

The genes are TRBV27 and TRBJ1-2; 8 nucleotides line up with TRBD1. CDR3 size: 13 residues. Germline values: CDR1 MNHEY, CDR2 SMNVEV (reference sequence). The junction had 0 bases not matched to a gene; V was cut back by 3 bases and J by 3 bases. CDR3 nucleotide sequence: TGTGCCAGCAGTTTGACAGGGGACTATGGCTACACCTTC. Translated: CASSLTGDYGYTF.

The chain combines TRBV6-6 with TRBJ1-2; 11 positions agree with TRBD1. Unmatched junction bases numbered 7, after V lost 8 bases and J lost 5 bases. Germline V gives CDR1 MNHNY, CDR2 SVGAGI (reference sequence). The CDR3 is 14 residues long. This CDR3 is CASYPGQGAYGYTF. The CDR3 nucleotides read TGTGCCAGCTACCCTGGACAGGGGGCTTATGGCTACACCTTC.

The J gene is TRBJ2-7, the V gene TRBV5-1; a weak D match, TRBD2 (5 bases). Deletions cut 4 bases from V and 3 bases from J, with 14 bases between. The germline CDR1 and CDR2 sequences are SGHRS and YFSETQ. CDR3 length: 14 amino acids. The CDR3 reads CASSPMDSFYEQYF. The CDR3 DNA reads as TGCGCCAGCAGCCCTATGGACTCCTTCTACGAGCAGTACTTC.

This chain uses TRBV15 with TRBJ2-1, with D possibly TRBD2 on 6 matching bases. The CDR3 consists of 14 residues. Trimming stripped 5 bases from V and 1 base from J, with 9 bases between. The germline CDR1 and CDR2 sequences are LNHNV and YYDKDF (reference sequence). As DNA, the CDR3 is TGTGCCACCAGCGGCGGGACTTCCTACAATGAGCAGTTCTTC. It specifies CATSGGTSYNEQFF.

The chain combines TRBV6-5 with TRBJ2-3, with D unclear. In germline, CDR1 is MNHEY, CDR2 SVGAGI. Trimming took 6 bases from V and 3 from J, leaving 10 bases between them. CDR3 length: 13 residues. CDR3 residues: CASSPLLTDTQYF. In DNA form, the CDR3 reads TGTGCCAGCAGCCCCCTCCTGACAGATACGCAGTATTTT.

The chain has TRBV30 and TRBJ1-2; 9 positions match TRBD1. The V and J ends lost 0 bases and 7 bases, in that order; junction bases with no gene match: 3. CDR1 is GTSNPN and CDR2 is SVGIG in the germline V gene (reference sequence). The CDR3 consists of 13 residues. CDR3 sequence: CAWSVQGQGGYTF. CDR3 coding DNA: TGTGCCTGGAGTGTACAGGGACAGGGTGGCTACACCTTC.

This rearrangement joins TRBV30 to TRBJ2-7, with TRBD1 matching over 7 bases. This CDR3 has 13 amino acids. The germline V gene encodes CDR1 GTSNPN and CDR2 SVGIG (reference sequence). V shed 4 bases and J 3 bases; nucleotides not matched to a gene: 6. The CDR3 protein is CAWTWDSDYEQYF. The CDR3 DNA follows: TGTGCCTGGACCTGGGACAGCGACTACGAGCAGTACTTC.

The CDR3 DNA is TGTGCCAGCAGCCGGGGGACAGGGTACGGCTACACCTTC. It specifies CASSRGTGYGYTF. V gene TRBV7-3 combines with J gene TRBJ1-2; 9 nucleotides align to TRBD1. This CDR3 has 13 residues. Germline V gene lookup returns CDR1 SGHTA and CDR2 FQGTGA. Unmatched junction bases numbered 6, after V lost 5 bases and J lost 8 bases.

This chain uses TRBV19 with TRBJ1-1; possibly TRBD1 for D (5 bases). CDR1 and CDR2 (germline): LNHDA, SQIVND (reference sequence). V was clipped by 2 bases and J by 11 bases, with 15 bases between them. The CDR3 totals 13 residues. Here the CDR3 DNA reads TGTGCCAGTAGTATAAACCGGAGCTCAGGGGCTTTCTTT. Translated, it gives CASSINRSSGAFF.

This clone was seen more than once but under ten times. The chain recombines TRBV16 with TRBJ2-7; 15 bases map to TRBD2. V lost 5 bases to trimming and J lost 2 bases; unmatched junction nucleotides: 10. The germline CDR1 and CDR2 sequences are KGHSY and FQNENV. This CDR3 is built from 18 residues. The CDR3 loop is CASSGLSRTSGRAYEQYF. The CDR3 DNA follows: TGTGCCAGCAGCGGATTATCGAGGACTAGCGGGAGGGCCTACGAGCAGTACTTC.